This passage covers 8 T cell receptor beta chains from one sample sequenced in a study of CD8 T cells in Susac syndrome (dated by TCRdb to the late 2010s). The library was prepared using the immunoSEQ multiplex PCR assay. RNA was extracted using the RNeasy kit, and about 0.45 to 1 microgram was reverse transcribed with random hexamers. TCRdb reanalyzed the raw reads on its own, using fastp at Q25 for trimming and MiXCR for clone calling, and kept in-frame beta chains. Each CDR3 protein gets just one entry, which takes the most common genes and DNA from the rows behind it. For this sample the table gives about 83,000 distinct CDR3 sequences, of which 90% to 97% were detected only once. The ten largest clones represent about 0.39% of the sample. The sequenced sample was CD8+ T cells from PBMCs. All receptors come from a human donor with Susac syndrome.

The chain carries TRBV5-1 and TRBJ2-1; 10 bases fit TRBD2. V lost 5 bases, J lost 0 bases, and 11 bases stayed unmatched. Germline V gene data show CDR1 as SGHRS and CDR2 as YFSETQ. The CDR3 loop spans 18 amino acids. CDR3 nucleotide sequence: TGCGCCAGCAGTCCGGACAGCGGGAGGGCGAGCTCCTACAATGAGCAGTTCTTC. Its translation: CASSPDSGRASSYNEQFF.

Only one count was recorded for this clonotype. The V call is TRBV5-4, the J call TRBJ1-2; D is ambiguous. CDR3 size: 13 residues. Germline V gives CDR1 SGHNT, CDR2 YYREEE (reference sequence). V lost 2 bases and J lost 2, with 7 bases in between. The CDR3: CASSFSENYGYTF. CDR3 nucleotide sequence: TGTGCCAGCAGCTTCTCAGAGAACTATGGCTACACCTTC.

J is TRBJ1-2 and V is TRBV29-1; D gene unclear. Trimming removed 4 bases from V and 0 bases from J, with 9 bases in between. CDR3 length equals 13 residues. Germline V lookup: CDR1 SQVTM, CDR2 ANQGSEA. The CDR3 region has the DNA TGCAGCGTTGGTGGCCGAGCTAACTATGGCTACACCTTC. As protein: CSVGGRANYGYTF.

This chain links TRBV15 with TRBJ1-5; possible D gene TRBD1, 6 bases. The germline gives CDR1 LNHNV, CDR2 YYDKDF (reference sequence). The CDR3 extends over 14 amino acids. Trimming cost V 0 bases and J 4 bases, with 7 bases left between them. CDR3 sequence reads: CATSRDRGNQPQHF. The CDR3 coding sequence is TGTGCCACCAGCAGAGACAGGGGTAATCAGCCCCAGCATTTT.

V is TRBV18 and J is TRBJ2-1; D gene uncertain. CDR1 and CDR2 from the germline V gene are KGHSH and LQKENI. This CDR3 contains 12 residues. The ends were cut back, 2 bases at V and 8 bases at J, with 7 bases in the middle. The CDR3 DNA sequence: TGTGCCAGCTCACCAAAATGGGATGAGCAGTTCTTC. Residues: CASSPKWDEQFF.

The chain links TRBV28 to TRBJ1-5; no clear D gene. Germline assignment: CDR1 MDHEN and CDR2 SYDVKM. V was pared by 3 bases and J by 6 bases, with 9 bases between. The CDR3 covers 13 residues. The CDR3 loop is CASSFWLSQPQHF. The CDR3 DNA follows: TGTGCCAGCAGTTTCTGGTTGAGTCAGCCCCAGCATTTT.

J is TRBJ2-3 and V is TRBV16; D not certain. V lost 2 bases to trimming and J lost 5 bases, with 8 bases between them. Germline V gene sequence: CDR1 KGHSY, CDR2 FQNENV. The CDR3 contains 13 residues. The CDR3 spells CASSQLNQDTQYF. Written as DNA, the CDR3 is TGTGCCAGCAGCCAACTAAATCAAGATACGCAGTATTTT.

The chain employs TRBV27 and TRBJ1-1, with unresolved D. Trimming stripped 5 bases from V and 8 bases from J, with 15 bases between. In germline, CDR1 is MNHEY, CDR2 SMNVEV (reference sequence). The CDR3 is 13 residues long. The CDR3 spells CASSPTARGEAFF. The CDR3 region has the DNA TGTGCCAGCAGTCCTACCGCCCGAGGGGAAGCTTTCTTT.